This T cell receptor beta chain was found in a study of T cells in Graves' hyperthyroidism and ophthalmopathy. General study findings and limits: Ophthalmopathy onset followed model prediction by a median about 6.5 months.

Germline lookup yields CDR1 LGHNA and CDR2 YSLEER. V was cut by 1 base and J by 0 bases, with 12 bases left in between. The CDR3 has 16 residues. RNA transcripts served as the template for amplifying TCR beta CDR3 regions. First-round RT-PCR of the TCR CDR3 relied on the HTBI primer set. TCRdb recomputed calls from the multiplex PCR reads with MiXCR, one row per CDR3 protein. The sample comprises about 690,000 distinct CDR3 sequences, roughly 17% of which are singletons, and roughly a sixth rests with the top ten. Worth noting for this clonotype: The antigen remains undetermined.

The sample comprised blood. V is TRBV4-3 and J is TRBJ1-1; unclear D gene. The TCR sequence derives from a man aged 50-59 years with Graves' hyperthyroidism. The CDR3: CASSQGLGKMNTEAFF. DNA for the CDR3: TGCGCCAGCAGCCAAGGTCTCGGAAAGATGAACACTGAAGCTTTCTTT.